Listed below are T cell receptor beta chains from one sample, sequenced in a study of T cells after yellow fever vaccination. TCRdb itself ran the 5' RACE reads through MiXCR, one entry per CDR3 protein. This table has around 340,000 distinct CDR3 sequences, 8% to 10% appearing once. Sequenced material: PBMCs, taken on the day of the first yellow fever vaccination. Receptors were obtained from a man aged 18 to 30 who received the YFV17D yellow fever vaccine. The CDR3 runs from the conserved cysteine through the conserved F or W. D genes are given only for firm matches. Clone size appears in some rows only: once, few, many, or a class for an expanded clone.

D | size | J | V | DNA | CDR3
- | few | TRBJ1-1 | TRBV7-2 | TGTGCCAGCAGCTCATCATGGGGGGGTCCCACAGGGTCCACTGAAGCTTTCTTT | CASSSSWGGPTGSTEAFF
- | few | TRBJ1-3 | TRBV7-2 | TGTGCCAGCAGCCAGGGTCCTTTCTCTGGAAACACCATATATTTT | CASSQGPFSGNTIYF
TRBD2 | few | TRBJ2-1 | TRBV7-2 | TGTGCCAGCAGCTCGTCCGGGACTAGCAGGTACAATGAGCAGTTCTTC | CASSSSGTSRYNEQFF
TRBD2 | many | TRBJ2-1 | TRBV12-3/TRBV12-4 | TGTGCCAGCAGACCGGGACTAGCGGGCTACAATGAGCAGTTCTTC | CASRPGLAGYNEQFF
TRBD2 | few | TRBJ2-7 | TRBV10-3 | TGTGCCATCAGTGGAGAGCGGGGACCCTACGAGCAGTACTTC | CAISGERGPYEQYF
TRBD1 | - | TRBJ1-4 | TRBV12-3/TRBV12-4 | TGTGCCAGCAGTCCGGGACAGGCCTTTAATGAAAAACTGTTTTTT | CASSPGQAFNEKLFF
- | few | TRBJ1-6 | TRBV11-2 | TGTGCCAGCAGCTTAGAGAAGGGCCGGGGATCACCCCTCCACTTT | CASSLEKGRGSPLHF
- | - | TRBJ1-6 | TRBV7-9 | TGTGCCAGCAGCTTAGAAAGAGGGGAAAGTGTCCCCCTCCACTTT | CASSLERGESVPLHF
- | - | TRBJ2-1 | TRBV7-6 | TGTGCCAGCAGCTTAGCGCTGCAGCCGTCTGAGCAGTTCTTC | CASSLALQPSEQFF
- | - | TRBJ2-3 | TRBV4-1 | TGCGCCAGCAGCCAAGAGTGGCCAGATACGCAGTATTTT | CASSQEWPDTQYF
TRBD1 | - | TRBJ2-1 | TRBV9 | TGTGCCAGCAGCGTCGAGACAGGGGGCGCAAAGCAGTTCTTC | CASSVETGGAKQFF
TRBD1 | few | TRBJ1-1 | TRBV5-1 | TGCGCCAGCAGCCCCTTGCTCCCAGGGGGCGGAGGGACTGAAGCTTTCTTT | CASSPLLPGGGGTEAFF
- | - | TRBJ1-3 | TRBV12-3/TRBV12-4 | TGTGCCAGCAGTTTTGCAGGGGCGCGGGGAAACACCATATATTTT | CASSFAGARGNTIYF
- | few | TRBJ1-1 | TRBV29-1 | TGCAGCGCCGCGGAGGGGAGCACTGAAGCTTTCTTT | CSAAEGSTEAFF
- | few | TRBJ2-2 | TRBV7-3 | TGTGCCAGCACCTCCAGTCCGGGCTCCGGGGAGCTGTTTTTT | CASTSSPGSGELFF
- | - | TRBJ2-1 | TRBV7-6 | TGTGCCAGCAGCCAGACCTTCGGGGGCCGGGATGAGCAGTTCTTC | CASSQTFGGRDEQFF
TRBD2 | - | TRBJ2-1 | TRBV7-2 | TGTGCCAGCAGGTTGAGCGGGGGGTACAATGAGCAGTTCTTC | CASRLSGGYNEQFF
TRBD1 | - | TRBJ2-7 | TRBV30 | TGTGCCTCTTGGACAGGGACAGGGGCGACCCTCTACGAGCAGTACTTC | CASWTGTGATLYEQYF
TRBD1 | - | TRBJ2-3 | TRBV20-1 | TGCAGTGCTCCGGGGCAGGGGGCAGATACGCAGTATTTT | CSAPGQGADTQYF
- | few | TRBJ2-6 | TRBV3-1 | TGTGCCAGCAGCCAAGATACCGCTGGGGCCAACGTCCTGACTTTC | CASSQDTAGANVLTF
- | many | TRBJ1-1 | TRBV5-1 | TGCGCCAGCAGCTTGGTGGTAGGGAACACTGAAGCTTTCTTT | CASSLVVGNTEAFF
- | - | TRBJ2-3 | TRBV16 | TGTGCCACCAGCCCGACTAGGACAGATACGCAGTATTTT | CATSPTRTDTQYF
TRBD1 | many | TRBJ1-6 | TRBV27 | TGTGCCAGCAGTCTCGAGACAGGGGGACACCTCCACTTT | CASSLETGGHLHF
TRBD2 | many | TRBJ2-5 | TRBV7-2 | TGTGCCAGCAGCAGGACTAGCGGGATAAAGGGGGAGACCCAGTACTTC | CASSRTSGIKGETQYF
TRBD2 | - | TRBJ2-1 | TRBV4-1 | TGCGCCAGCAGCGGAAAAAGCTTCTCAAGCGGGGGCTATGAGCAGTTCTTC | CASSGKSFSSGGYEQFF
TRBD2 | few | TRBJ2-1 | TRBV5-1 | TGCGCCAGCAGCCCGCACATACTAGCGGGGGGGACAAATGAGCAGTTCTTC | CASSPHILAGGTNEQFF
- | few | TRBJ1-5 | TRBV20-1 | TGCAGTGCTAGAGCGGGAGGGGGGGGAGGACAGCCCCAGCATTTT | CSARAGGGGGQPQHF
- | few | TRBJ1-1 | TRBV7-6 | TGTGCCAGCAGCTTAGGACGGAAGACAAACACTGAAGCTTTCTTT | CASSLGRKTNTEAFF
- | few | TRBJ2-3 | TRBV6-1 | TGTGCCAGCACCGTAACAGGGTACGGAACAGATACGCAGTATTTT | CASTVTGYGTDTQYF
- | few | TRBJ1-3 | TRBV12-3/TRBV12-4 | TGTGCCAGCAGTTTAGTTCGGAGTGGGGGTTCAGGAAACACCATATATTTT | CASSLVRSGGSGNTIYF
TRBD2 | - | TRBJ2-3 | TRBV18 | TGTGCCAGCTCACCTCAAAACGGGGGGTCCACAGATACGCAGTATTTT | CASSPQNGGSTDTQYF